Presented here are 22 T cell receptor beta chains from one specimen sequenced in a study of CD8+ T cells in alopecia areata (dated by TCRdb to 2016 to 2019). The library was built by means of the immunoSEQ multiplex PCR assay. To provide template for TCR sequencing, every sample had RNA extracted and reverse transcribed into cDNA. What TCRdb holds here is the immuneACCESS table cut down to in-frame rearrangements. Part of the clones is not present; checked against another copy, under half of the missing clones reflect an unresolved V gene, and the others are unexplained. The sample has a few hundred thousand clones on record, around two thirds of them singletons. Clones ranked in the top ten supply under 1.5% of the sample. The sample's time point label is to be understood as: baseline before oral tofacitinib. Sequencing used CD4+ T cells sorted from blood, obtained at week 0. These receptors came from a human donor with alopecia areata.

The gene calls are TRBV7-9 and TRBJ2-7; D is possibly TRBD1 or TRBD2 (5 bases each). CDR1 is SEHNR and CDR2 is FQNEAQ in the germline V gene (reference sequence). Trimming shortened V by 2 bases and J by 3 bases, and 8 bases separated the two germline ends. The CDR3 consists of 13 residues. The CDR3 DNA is TGTGCCAGCAGCTTATTGAGGGGCTACGAGCAGTACTTC. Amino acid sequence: CASSLLRGYEQYF.

CDR3 nucleotide sequence: TGTGCCATCAGTGACACGCATGCGGTCCCCCAGCATTTT. Protein: CAISDTHAVPQHF. V is TRBV10-3 and J is TRBJ1-5; D unclear. V dropped 3 bases and J dropped 10 bases, with 13 bases sitting between them. The CDR3 totals 13 residues. The V gene's germline CDR1 is ENHRY and CDR2 SYGVKD.

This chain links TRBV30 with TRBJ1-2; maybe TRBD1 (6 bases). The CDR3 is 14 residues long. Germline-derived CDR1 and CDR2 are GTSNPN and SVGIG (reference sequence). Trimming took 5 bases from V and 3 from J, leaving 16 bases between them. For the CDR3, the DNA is TGTGCCTGGTTTTTAAGGGGACAAGACTATGGCTACACCTTC. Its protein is CAWFLRGQDYGYTF.

CDR3 sequence (DNA): TGCAGCGGGATAATCTTGAGCTCCTACAATGAGCAGTTCTTC. Encoded protein: CSGIILSSYNEQFF. The chain carries TRBV29-1 and TRBJ2-1; D remains ambiguous. Germline V lookup: CDR1 SQVTM, CDR2 ANQGSEA. V dropped 7 bases and J dropped 0 bases, with 13 bases sitting between them. The CDR3 spans 14 residues.

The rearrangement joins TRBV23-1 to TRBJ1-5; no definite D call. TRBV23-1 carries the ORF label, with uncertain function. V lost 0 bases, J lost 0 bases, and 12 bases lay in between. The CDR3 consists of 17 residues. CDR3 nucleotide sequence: TGCGCCAGCAGTCAATCCCCGTTGGCTCATAGCAATCAGCCCCAGCATTTT. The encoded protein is CASSQSPLAHSNQPQHF.

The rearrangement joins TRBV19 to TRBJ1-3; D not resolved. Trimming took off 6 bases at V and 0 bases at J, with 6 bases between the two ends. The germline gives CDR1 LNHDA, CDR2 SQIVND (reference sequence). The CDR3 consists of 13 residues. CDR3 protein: CASSGLSGNTIYF. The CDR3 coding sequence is TGTGCCAGTAGCGGCCTCTCTGGAAACACCATATATTTT.

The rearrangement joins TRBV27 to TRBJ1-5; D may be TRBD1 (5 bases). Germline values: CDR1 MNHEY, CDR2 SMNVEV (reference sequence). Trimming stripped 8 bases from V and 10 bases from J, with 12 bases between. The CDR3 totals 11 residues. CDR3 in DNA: TGTGCCAGCCTATTGGGACCCCCCCAGCATTTT. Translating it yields CASLLGPPQHF.

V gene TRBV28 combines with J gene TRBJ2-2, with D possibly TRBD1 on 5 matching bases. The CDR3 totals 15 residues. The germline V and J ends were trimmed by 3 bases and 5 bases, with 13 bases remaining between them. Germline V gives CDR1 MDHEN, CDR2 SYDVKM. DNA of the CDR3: TGTGCCAGCAGTTTGTTTGGGGCGAGGACCGGGGAGCTGTTTTTT. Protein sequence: CASSLFGARTGELFF.

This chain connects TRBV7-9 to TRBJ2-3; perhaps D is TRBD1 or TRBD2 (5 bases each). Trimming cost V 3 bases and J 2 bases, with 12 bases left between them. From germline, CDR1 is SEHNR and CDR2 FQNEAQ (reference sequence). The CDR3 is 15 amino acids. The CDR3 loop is CASSLGVGATDTQYF. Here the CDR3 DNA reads TGTGCCAGCAGCTTGGGGGTAGGGGCCACAGATACGCAGTATTTT.

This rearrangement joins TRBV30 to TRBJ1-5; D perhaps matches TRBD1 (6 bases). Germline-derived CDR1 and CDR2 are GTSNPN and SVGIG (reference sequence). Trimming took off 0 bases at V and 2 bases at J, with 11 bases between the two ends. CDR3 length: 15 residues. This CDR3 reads CAWSVRSGGNQPQHF. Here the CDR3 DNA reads TGTGCCTGGAGTGTACGGTCAGGGGGCAATCAGCCCCAGCATTTT.

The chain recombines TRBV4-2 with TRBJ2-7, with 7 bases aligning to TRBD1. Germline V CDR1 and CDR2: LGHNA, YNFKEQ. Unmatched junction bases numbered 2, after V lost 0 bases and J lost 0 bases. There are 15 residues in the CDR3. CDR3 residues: CASSQEDRSSYEQYF. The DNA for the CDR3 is TGTGCCAGCAGCCAAGAGGACAGGAGCTCCTACGAGCAGTACTTC.

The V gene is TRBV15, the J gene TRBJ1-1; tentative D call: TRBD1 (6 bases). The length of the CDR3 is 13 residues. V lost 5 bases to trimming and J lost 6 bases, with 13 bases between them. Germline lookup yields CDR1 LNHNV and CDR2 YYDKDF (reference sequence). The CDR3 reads CATSYRQVSEAFF. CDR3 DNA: TGTGCCACCAGCTACCGACAGGTGTCTGAAGCTTTCTTT.

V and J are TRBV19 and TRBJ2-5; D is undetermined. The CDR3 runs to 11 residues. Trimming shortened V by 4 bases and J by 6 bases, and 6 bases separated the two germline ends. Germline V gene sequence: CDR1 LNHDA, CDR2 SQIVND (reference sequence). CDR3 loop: CASSTSKTQYF. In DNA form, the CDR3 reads TGTGCCAGTAGTACCAGCAAGACCCAGTACTTC. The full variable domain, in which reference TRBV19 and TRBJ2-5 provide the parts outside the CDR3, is DGGITQSPKYLFRKEGQNVTLSCEQNLNHDAMYWYRQDPGQGLRLIYYSQIVNDFQKGDIAEGYSVSREKKESFPLTVTSAQKNPTAFYLCASSTSKTQYFGPGTRLLVL.

The CDR3 bases are TGTGCCAGCAGAGGAACCCCCAAGGGTGGCTACACCTTC. Translation gives CASRGTPKGGYTF. The rearrangement uses TRBV27 and TRBJ1-2; D not certain. Trimming cost V 6 bases and J 7 bases, with 15 bases left between them. CDR1 MNHEY and CDR2 SMNVEV come from the germline V gene (reference sequence). The CDR3 has 13 amino acids.

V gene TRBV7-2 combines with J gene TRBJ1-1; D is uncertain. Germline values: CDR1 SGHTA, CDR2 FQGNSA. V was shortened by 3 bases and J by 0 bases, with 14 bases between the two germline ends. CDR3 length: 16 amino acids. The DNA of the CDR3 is TGTGCCAGCAGCTTGTTGGGAGCGCACCTGAACACTGAAGCTTTCTTT. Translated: CASSLLGAHLNTEAFF.

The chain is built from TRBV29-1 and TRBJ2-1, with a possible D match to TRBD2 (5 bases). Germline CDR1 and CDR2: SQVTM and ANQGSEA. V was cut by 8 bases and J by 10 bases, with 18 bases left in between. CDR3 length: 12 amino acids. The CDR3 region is CSPAALRGEQFF. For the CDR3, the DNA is TGCAGCCCCGCGGCTCTCCGAGGGGAGCAGTTCTTC.

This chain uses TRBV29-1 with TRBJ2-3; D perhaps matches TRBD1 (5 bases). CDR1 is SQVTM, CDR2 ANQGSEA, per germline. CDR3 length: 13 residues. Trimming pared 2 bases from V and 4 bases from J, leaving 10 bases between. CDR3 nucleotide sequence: TGCAGCGTTGAAAAAGGGGATCCAGATACGCAGTATTTT. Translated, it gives CSVEKGDPDTQYF.

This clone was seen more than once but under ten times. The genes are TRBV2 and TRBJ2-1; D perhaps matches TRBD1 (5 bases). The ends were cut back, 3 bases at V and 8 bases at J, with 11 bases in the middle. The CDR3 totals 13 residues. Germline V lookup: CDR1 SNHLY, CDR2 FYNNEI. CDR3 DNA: TGTGCCAGCAGTGAGCAGGGTCGAGATGAGCAGTTCTTC. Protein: CASSEQGRDEQFF.

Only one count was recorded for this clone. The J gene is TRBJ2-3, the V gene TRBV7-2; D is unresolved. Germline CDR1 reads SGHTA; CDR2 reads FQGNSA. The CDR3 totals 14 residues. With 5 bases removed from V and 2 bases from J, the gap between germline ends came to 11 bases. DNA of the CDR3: TGTGCCAGCAGCCTAGGTCCGTTCACAGATACGCAGTATTTT. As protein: CASSLGPFTDTQYF.

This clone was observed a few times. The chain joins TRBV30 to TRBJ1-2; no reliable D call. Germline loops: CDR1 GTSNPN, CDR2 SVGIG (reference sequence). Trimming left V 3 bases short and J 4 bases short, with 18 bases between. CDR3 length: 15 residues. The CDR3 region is CAWREPWERVYGYTF. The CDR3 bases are TGTGCCTGGAGAGAACCCTGGGAAAGGGTCTATGGCTACACCTTC.

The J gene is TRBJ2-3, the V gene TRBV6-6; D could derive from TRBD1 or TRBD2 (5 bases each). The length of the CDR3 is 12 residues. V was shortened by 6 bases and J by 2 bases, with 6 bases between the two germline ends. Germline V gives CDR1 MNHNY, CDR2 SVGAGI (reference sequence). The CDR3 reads CASRGVTDTQYF. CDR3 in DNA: TGTGCCAGCAGGGGGGTCACAGATACGCAGTATTTT.

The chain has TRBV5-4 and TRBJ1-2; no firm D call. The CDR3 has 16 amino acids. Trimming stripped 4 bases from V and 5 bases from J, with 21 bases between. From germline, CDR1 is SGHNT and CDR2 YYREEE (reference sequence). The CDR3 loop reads CASSPPIGDSLYGYTF. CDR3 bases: TGTGCCAGCAGCCCGCCGATTGGGGATTCCCTATATGGCTACACCTTC. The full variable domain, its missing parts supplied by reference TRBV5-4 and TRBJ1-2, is ETGVTQSPTHLIKTRGQQVTLRCSSQSGHNTVSWYQQALGQGPQFIFQYYREEENGRGNFPPRFSGLQFPNYSSELNVNALELDDSALYLCASSPPIGDSLYGYTFGSGTRLTVV.